These T cell receptor beta chains were read from a single sample in a study of shared clonotypes between healthy human individuals. Only in-frame clones appear in the TCRdb table, and some are missing; sequencing was by immunoSEQ multiplex PCR. The repertoire includes 2 million or so clones, 85% to 95% of them detected once, and 0.13% sits in the top ten. Input material: naive CD4+ T cells sorted from blood. The receptor set was obtained from a man between 18 and 35 years old in good health. CDR3s include the opening cysteine and the closing phenylalanine or tryptophan. The D gene is left open where the match is weak.

D gene,J gene,V gene,CDR3 length,CDR3 protein,CDR3 DNA
NA,TRBJ1-3,TRBV9,14,CASSVEDAGNTIYF,TGTGCCAGCAGCGTAGAGGACGCTGGAAACACCATATATTTT
NA,TRBJ2-7,TRBV5-1,12,CASSPTSEGQYF,TGCGCCAGCAGCCCCACCTCAGAGGGGCAGTACTTC
TRBD1,TRBJ2-1,TRBV5-6,14,CASSPRQGRTEQFF,TGTGCCAGCAGCCCGAGACAGGGCAGGACTGAGCAGTTCTTC
TRBD1,TRBJ1-4,TRBV28,14,CASSLSGGNEKLFF,TGTGCCAGCAGTTTATCAGGGGGAAATGAAAAACTGTTTTTT
TRBD1,TRBJ2-3,TRBV5-1,17,CASSLEGPGGRTDTQYF,TGCGCCAGCAGCTTGGAGGGGCCAGGGGGAAGAACAGATACGCAGTATTTT
TRBD1,TRBJ1-1,TRBV30,12,CAITGGNTEAFF,TGTGCCATCACAGGGGGGAACACTGAAGCTTTCTTT
NA,TRBJ2-6,TRBV7-2,15,CASSLVRDGANVLTF,TGTGCCAGCAGCTTAGTTAGGGATGGGGCCAACGTCCTGACTTTC
NA,TRBJ2-2,TRBV5-1,15,CASSLAGRNTGELFF,TGCGCCAGCAGCTTGGCCGGGAGAAACACCGGGGAGCTGTTTTTT
TRBD1,TRBJ2-4,TRBV5-1,16,CASSPAQGLGKNIQYF,TGCGCCAGCAGCCCAGCACAGGGGCTTGGCAAAAACATTCAGTACTTC
NA,TRBJ2-7,TRBV5-1,11,CASSSVREQYF,TGCGCCAGCAGCTCTGTAAGGGAGCAGTACTTC
NA,TRBJ2-3,TRBV4-3,14,CASSQDGEKDTQYF,TGCGCCAGCAGCCAAGATGGCGAGAAAGATACGCAGTATTTT
NA,TRBJ1-1,TRBV29-1,13,CSVREGGNTEAFF,TGCAGCGTTCGGGAGGGGGGGAACACTGAAGCTTTCTTT
TRBD1,TRBJ2-7,TRBV6-1,15,CASSTPGQGSYEQYF,TGTGCCAGCAGTACTCCGGGACAGGGGTCCTACGAGCAGTACTTC
NA,TRBJ1-2,TRBV5-1,14,CASSPTPGDYGYTF,TGCGCCAGCAGCCCTACCCCTGGAGACTATGGCTACACCTTC
NA,TRBJ1-2,TRBV2,14,CASSEADPFLGYTF,TGTGCCAGCAGTGAAGCGGACCCGTTTTTAGGCTACACCTTC
TRBD1,TRBJ2-7,TRBV28,15,CASSRGTGGVHEQYF,TGTGCCAGCAGTCGCGGGACAGGGGGTGTCCACGAGCAGTACTTC
NA,TRBJ1-2,TRBV7-9,14,CASSLVGGNYGYTF,TGTGCCAGCAGCTTAGTTGGGGGGAACTATGGCTACACCTTC
TRBD1,TRBJ1-4,TRBV4-1,17,CASSRQGLTPGGEKLFF,TGCGCCAGCAGCCGACAGGGCTTAACACCCGGGGGAGAAAAACTGTTTTTT
NA,TRBJ1-3,TRBV13,14,CASTLRFPGNTIYF,TGTGCCAGCACCCTGAGGTTCCCTGGAAACACCATATATTTT
NA,TRBJ2-1,TRBV18,14,CATQSQSSYNEQFF,TGTGCCACCCAAAGTCAGAGCTCCTACAATGAGCAGTTCTTC
NA,TRBJ1-4,TRBV7-9,12,CASSLDPGELFF,TGTGCCAGCAGCTTAGACCCCGGGGAACTGTTTTTT
NA,TRBJ2-7,TRBV11-2,13,CASSLDRAGEQYF,TGTGCCAGCAGCTTAGATCGGGCGGGAGAGCAGTACTTC
NA,TRBJ2-5,TRBV6-6,14,CASSYTTVPESQYF,TGTGCCAGCAGCTACACGACCGTTCCAGAGTCCCAGTACTTC
TRBD1,TRBJ1-5,TRBV28,15,CASSRTGGNNQPQHF,TGTGCCAGCAGTCGGACAGGGGGCAACAATCAGCCCCAGCATTTT
NA,TRBJ2-7,TRBV7-9,14,CASSLGGKTYEQYF,TGTGCCAGCAGCTTAGGGGGAAAGACCTACGAGCAGTACTTC
TRBD1,TRBJ1-6,TRBV10-3,16,CAISESGTGLNSPLHF,TGTGCCATCAGTGAGTCCGGGACAGGGCTTAATTCACCCCTCCACTTT
NA,TRBJ1-2,TRBV5-4,14,CASSLSGVGGGYTF,TGTGCCAGCAGCTTGTCAGGGGTTGGAGGAGGCTACACCTTC
NA,TRBJ2-2,TRBV30,13,CAWSGTNTGELFF,TGTGCCTGGAGCGGGACAAACACCGGGGAGCTGTTTTTT
TRBD1,TRBJ2-2,TRBV29-1,14,CSAGGTGNTGELFF,TGCAGCGCTGGCGGGACAGGGAACACCGGGGAGCTGTTTTTT
NA,TRBJ2-6,TRBV7-2,16,CASSSRLFSGANVLTF,TGTGCCAGCAGCTCCCGACTGTTCTCTGGGGCCAACGTCCTGACTTTC
TRBD2,TRBJ2-1,TRBV6-1,15,CASSAERGGYNEQFF,TGTGCCAGCAGTGCCGAGCGGGGGGGATACAATGAGCAGTTCTTC
NA,TRBJ2-5,TRBV6-1,14,CASSEVGQQGTQYF,TGTGCCAGCAGTGAAGTCGGACAACAGGGGACCCAGTACTTC
NA,TRBJ1-4,TRBV10-1,14,CASRNTERGEKLFF,TGCGCCAGCAGGAACACGGAGAGAGGTGAAAAACTGTTTTTT
NA,TRBJ2-1,TRBV7-9,15,CASSWPGGVYNEQFF,TGTGCCAGCAGCTGGCCCGGAGGAGTCTACAATGAGCAGTTCTTC
NA,TRBJ2-7,TRBV30,14,CAWSVRRSSYEQYF,TGTGCCTGGAGTGTGAGGAGGAGCTCCTACGAGCAGTACTTC
NA,TRBJ2-7,TRBV10-3,12,CAISKQGNEQYF,TGTGCCATCAGTAAACAGGGAAACGAGCAGTACTTC
TRBD1,TRBJ2-5,TRBV6-6,15,CASSRDRPIQETQYF,TGTGCCAGCAGTCGGGACAGACCCATCCAAGAGACCCAGTACTTC
NA,TRBJ1-3,TRBV6-1,13,CASSIGIGNTIYF,TGTGCCAGCTCCATCGGTATTGGAAACACCATATATTTT
NA,TRBJ1-2,TRBV28,11,CATRTARGYTF,TGTGCCACCAGGACAGCCCGCGGCTACACCTTC
NA,TRBJ2-7,TRBV4-3,18,CASSQDSQSGGLGDEQYF,TGCGCCAGCAGCCAAGATAGTCAGTCGGGGGGCTTGGGCGACGAGCAGTACTTC
NA,TRBJ2-1,TRBV13,14,CASSSHRSYNEQFF,TGTGCCAGCAGTTCCCACAGGAGCTACAATGAGCAGTTCTTC
NA,TRBJ2-2,TRBV5-8,15,CASSLMGRSTGELFF,TGTGCCAGCAGCTTGATGGGTCGGAGCACCGGGGAGCTGTTTTTT
NA,TRBJ1-3,TRBV7-2,16,CASSLGQPSSGNTIYF,TGTGCCAGCAGCTTGGGGCAGCCAAGCTCTGGAAACACCATATATTTT
NA,TRBJ2-3,TRBV5-1,16,CASSKAGQTSTDTQYF,TGCGCCAGCAGCAAGGCCGGACAGACTAGCACAGATACGCAGTATTTT
NA,TRBJ1-3,TRBV2,14,CASKQEGSGNTIYF,TGTGCCAGCAAGCAGGAGGGGTCTGGAAACACCATATATTTT
NA,TRBJ1-2,TRBV5-1,17,CASSLGGQLSSNYGYTF,TGCGCCAGCAGCTTGGGCGGACAGCTCTCGAGTAACTATGGCTACACCTTC